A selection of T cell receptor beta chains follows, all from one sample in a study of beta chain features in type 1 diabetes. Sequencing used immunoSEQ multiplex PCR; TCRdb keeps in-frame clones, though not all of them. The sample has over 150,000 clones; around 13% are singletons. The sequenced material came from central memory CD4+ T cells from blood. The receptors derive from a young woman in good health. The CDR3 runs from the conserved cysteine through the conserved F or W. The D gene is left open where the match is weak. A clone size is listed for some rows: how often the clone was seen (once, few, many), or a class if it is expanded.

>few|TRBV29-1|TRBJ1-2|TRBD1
CSAWDRGDYGYTF
TGCAGCGCATGGGACAGGGGGGACTATGGCTACACCTTC
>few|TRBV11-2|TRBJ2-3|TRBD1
CASSSSDRAGADTQYF
TGTGCCAGCAGCTCTTCTGACAGGGCTGGTGCAGATACGCAGTATTTT
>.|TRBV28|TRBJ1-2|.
CASSFSSGYSHGYTF
TGTGCCAGCAGTTTTAGCTCGGGATACTCACATGGCTACACCTTC
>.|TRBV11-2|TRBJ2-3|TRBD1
CASSSGQGALADTQYF
TGTGCCAGCAGCTCGGGACAGGGGGCGTTGGCAGATACGCAGTATTTT
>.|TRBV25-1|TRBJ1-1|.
CASRPQGEAFF
TGTGCCAGCCGACCCCAGGGAGAAGCTTTCTTT
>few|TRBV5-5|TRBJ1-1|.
CASSFHRVDTEAFF
TGTGCCAGCAGCTTTCACAGGGTCGACACTGAAGCTTTCTTT
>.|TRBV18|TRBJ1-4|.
CASSPPAPNNEKLFF
TGTGCCAGCTCACCACCGGCTCCGAATAATGAAAAACTGTTTTTT
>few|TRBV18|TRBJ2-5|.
CASSLSWRETQYF
TGTGCCAGCTCACTCAGCTGGCGGGAGACCCAGTACTTC
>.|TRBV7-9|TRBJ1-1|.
CASSLDLVNTEAFF
TGTGCCAGCAGCTTAGATCTAGTGAACACTGAAGCTTTCTTT
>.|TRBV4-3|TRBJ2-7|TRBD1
CASSQDRQGYEQYF
TGCGCCAGCAGCCAAGACCGACAGGGCTACGAGCAGTACTTC